This TCR beta chain derives from a study of radiotherapy plus CTLA-4 blockade in lung cancer. The CDR3 consists of 16 residues. Germline assignment: CDR1 LGHNA and CDR2 YSLEER. V shed 2 bases and J shed 0 bases, with 11 bases lying between them. As regards this clone: Its specificity is unknown.

Study conclusions and caveats: The best prediction of response reportedly came from early blood T cell clone dynamics, with interferon-beta.

The protocol was immunoSEQ multiplex PCR, while the TCRdb copy is restricted to in-frame clones and leaves out a portion. Here the sample spans tens of thousands of clones, roughly 86% being singletons. The sample was peripheral blood, taken from a patient treated with radiotherapy plus ipilimumab. The genes are TRBV4-3 and TRBJ1-3, with a weak D call TRBD1 (5 bases). The sequence was collected from a human donor with non-small cell lung cancer that progressed on radiotherapy plus ipilimumab. The CDR3 nucleotides are TGCGCCAGCAGCCAACTAAAGGGGTACTCTGGAAACACCATATATTTT. It is translated as CASSQLKGYSGNTIYF.